Listed here are 24 T cell receptor beta chains from one sample, sequenced in a study of cytomegalovirus exposure and HLA in healthy donors (dated by TCRdb to about 2017). Libraries were made using the immunoSEQ multiplex PCR assay. A mixture of 60 forward primers for TCR Vbeta segments and 13 reverse primers for TCR Jbeta segments was used in the multiplex PCR. Held by TCRdb, this immuneACCESS table contains in-frame sequences only and omits some clones. Under half of the omission traces to an unresolved V gene where checked; the cause of the rest is unknown. The sample profile shows more than 150,000 clones; 80% to 85% of them were found once. The top ten hold around 0.37% of the sample. What was sequenced was PBMCs. The receptors come from a boy between 2 and 10 years old in good health and CMV-seronegative.

The chain combines TRBV19 with TRBJ1-1; 8 bases map to TRBD1. After removal of 4 bases from V and 8 bases from J, the junction contained 12 bases not matched to a gene. CDR1 LNHDA and CDR2 SQIVND come from the germline V gene (reference sequence). CDR3 length equals 15 residues. In DNA, the CDR3 is TGTGCCAGTAGTACCCTCAGGGGGCCCCTTGAAGAAGCTTTCTTT. Translated, it gives CASSTLRGPLEEAFF. Full variable domain (missing parts from reference TRBV19 and TRBJ1-1): DGGITQSPKYLFRKEGQNVTLSCEQNLNHDAMYWYRQDPGQGLRLIYYSQIVNDFQKGDIAEGYSVSREKKESFPLTVTSAQKNPTAFYLCASSTLRGPLEEAFFGQGTRLTVV.

The gene calls are TRBV6-6 and TRBJ1-1; 12 nucleotides match TRBD1. Losses at the gene ends were 7 bases for V and 5 bases for J; bases not matched to a gene: 8. The CDR3 contains 15 residues. Germline V gene lookup returns CDR1 MNHNY and CDR2 SVGAGI (reference sequence). CDR3 nucleotides: TGTGCCAGCACCTTAAAGGGACAGGGGGCGACTGAAGCTTTCTTT. Its translation is CASTLKGQGATEAFF.

This chain links TRBV11-2 with TRBJ2-3; a weak D match, TRBD2 (7 bases). The CDR3 is 15 amino acids. Trimming pared 8 bases from V and 3 bases from J, leaving 18 bases between. The germline V gene encodes CDR1 SGHAT and CDR2 FQNNGV. CDR3 amino acids: CASHLGGRGTDTQYF. In DNA, the CDR3 is TGTGCCAGCCACTTGGGGGGGCGCGGGACAGATACGCAGTATTTT.

CDR3 sequence reads: CTGQPNTGELFF. Here the CDR3 DNA reads TGTACGGGACAGCCGAACACCGGGGAGCTGTTTTTT. The chain recombines TRBV2 with TRBJ2-2, with TRBD1 matching 7 bases. CDR3 length: 12 residues. The germline V gene encodes CDR1 SNHLY and CDR2 FYNNEI.

V is TRBV30 and J is TRBJ2-1; D is perhaps TRBD2 (7 bases). Germline V gives CDR1 GTSNPN, CDR2 SVGIG (reference sequence). The germline V and J ends were trimmed by 7 bases and 2 bases, with 12 bases remaining between them. The CDR3 is made up of 13 amino acids. The CDR3 sequence: CASGGGAYNEQFF. The CDR3 DNA reads TGTGCCTCGGGGGGCGGAGCCTACAATGAGCAGTTCTTC.

The chain joins TRBV5-1 to TRBJ2-1; TRBD1 agrees at 9 bases. The CDR3 spans 16 residues. After removal of 2 bases from V and 4 bases from J, the junction contained 7 bases not matched to a gene. Germline-derived CDR1 and CDR2 are SGHRS and YFSETQ. The CDR3 DNA reads as TGCGCCAGCAGCTTAACCCCCGGGACAGGGTACAATGAGCAGTTCTTC. It codes for CASSLTPGTGYNEQFF.

The chain combines TRBV7-9 with TRBJ2-1; D not resolved. CDR1 SEHNR and CDR2 FQNEAQ come from the germline V gene (reference sequence). Trimming stripped 6 bases from V and 10 bases from J, with 16 bases between. This CDR3 spans 13 amino acids. The DNA for the CDR3 is TGTGCCAGCAGTTTCCCTTTAGCTGGGGAGCAGTTCTTC. It codes for CASSFPLAGEQFF.

V is TRBV9 and J is TRBJ2-5; possible D gene TRBD2, 5 bases. Germline V CDR1 and CDR2: SGDLS, YYNGEE. This CDR3 is 16 amino acids long. V was pared by 4 bases and J by 5 bases, with 21 bases between. Here the CDR3 DNA reads TGTGCCAGCAGCCCGCGGCCCACTAGATCGTGGGAGACCCAGTACTTC. Protein product: CASSPRPTRSWETQYF.

With regard to this clone: At one end the junction does not follow the germline gene, possibly because of a read error. The V and J genes are TRBV19 and TRBJ1-1; 7 bases fit TRBD1. This CDR3 is built from 13 residues. Germline V gene lookup returns CDR1 LNHDA and CDR2 SQIVND (reference sequence). CDR3 loop: CASSGQVGTEPFF. The CDR3 nucleotides are TGTGCCAGTAGTGGACAGGTTGGCACTGAACCTTTCTTT. Full variable domain (remainder filled in from reference TRBV19 and TRBJ1-1): DGGITQSPKYLFRKEGQNVTLSCEQNLNHDAMYWYRQDPGQGLRLIYYSQIVNDFQKGDIAEGYSVSREKKESFPLTVTSAQKNPTAFYLCASSGQVGTEPFFGQGTRLTVV.

The chain is built from TRBV9 and TRBJ1-1, with TRBD1 matching over 7 bases. The CDR3 is 17 amino acids. The germline CDR1 and CDR2 sequences are SGDLS and YYNGEE. V shed 4 bases and J 1 base; nucleotides not matched to a gene: 13. The CDR3 sequence: CASSPGPRTGGNTEAFF. CDR3 bases: TGTGCCAGCAGCCCAGGACCTCGGACAGGTGGGAACACTGAAGCTTTCTTT.

DNA for the CDR3: TGTGCCAGCAGTTACTCGGGACAGGATTTCTACGAGCAGTACTTC. It yields the protein CASSYSGQDFYEQYF. V gene TRBV27 combines with J gene TRBJ2-7, with 8 nucleotides matching TRBD1. The germline gives CDR1 MNHEY, CDR2 SMNVEV (reference sequence). V shed 4 bases and J 3 bases; nucleotides not matched to a gene: 8. The CDR3 covers 15 residues.

This rearrangement joins TRBV2 to TRBJ1-3; a weak D match, TRBD1 (5 bases). Germline V gives CDR1 SNHLY, CDR2 FYNNEI. The CDR3 spans 14 residues. Trimming removed 10 bases from V and 0 bases from J, with 13 bases in between. CDR3 residues: CATGEELSGNTIYF. The CDR3 DNA reads TGTGCCACGGGGGAGGAACTCTCTGGAAACACCATATATTTT.

The rearrangement joins TRBV6-1 to TRBJ2-7, with D tentatively TRBD1 (6 bases). V was clipped by 0 bases and J by 2 bases, with 11 bases between them. This CDR3 has 15 amino acids. The germline gives CDR1 MNHNS, CDR2 SASEGT. The CDR3 spells CASSEAPDSAYEQYF. The DNA for the CDR3 is TGTGCCAGCAGTGAAGCGCCGGACAGCGCCTACGAGCAGTACTTC.

The gene calls are TRBV5-6 and TRBJ2-5, with 12 bases fitting TRBD1. Trimming took 0 bases from V and 4 from J; bases not matched to a gene: 4. The length of the CDR3 is 16 residues. In germline, CDR1 is SGHDT, CDR2 YYEEEE. The CDR3 protein is CASSLAGTGGSETQYF. The CDR3 nucleotides read TGTGCCAGCAGCTTGGCTGGGACAGGGGGCTCAGAGACCCAGTACTTC.

The rearrangement uses TRBV10-3 and TRBJ2-3, with D tentatively TRBD2 (6 bases). The germline V and J ends were trimmed by 9 bases and 0 bases, with 16 bases remaining between them. CDR3 size: 15 residues. Germline V gene sequence: CDR1 ENHRY, CDR2 SYGVKD. The CDR3 DNA follows: TGTGCCATTGGTAGCGGAGTAAGTAGCACAGATACGCAGTATTTT. Amino acids: CAIGSGVSSTDTQYF.

The V call is TRBV4-2, the J call TRBJ2-7; 9 bases fit TRBD2. V was clipped by 4 bases and J by 2 bases; unmatched bases: 12. In germline, CDR1 is LGHNA, CDR2 YNFKEQ. The CDR3 contains 17 residues. The chain's CDR3 is CASSRSTLAGPAYEQYF. The CDR3 DNA reads TGTGCCAGCAGCCGATCGACCCTAGCGGGGCCCGCCTACGAGCAGTACTTC.

This clone has just one count. The DNA for the CDR3 is TGTGCCAGCAGCGGGGCGACAGCGAACACTGAAGCTTTCTTT. Its translation: CASSGATANTEAFF. This sequence joins TRBV9 and TRBJ1-1; tentative D call: TRBD1 (5 bases). Per the germline V gene, CDR1 is SGDLS and CDR2 is YYNGEE. V lost 3 bases to trimming and J lost 1 base, with 10 bases between them. The CDR3 covers 14 residues.

This clone appeared once. The V call is TRBV4-2, the J call TRBJ2-7; TRBD2 agrees at 8 bases. This CDR3 region has 15 residues. Germline lookup yields CDR1 LGHNA and CDR2 YNFKEQ. V lost 4 bases to trimming and J lost 5 bases; unmatched junction nucleotides: 10. The CDR3 reads CASSRPGLDPHEQYF. The CDR3 DNA follows: TGTGCCAGCAGCCGGCCGGGACTAGACCCCCACGAGCAGTACTTC.

The table lists this clone with a few counts. The V gene is TRBV7-9, the J gene TRBJ1-1; D is uncertain. From germline, CDR1 is SEHNR and CDR2 FQNEAQ (reference sequence). The V end was cut by 4 bases, the J end by 3 bases, with 12 bases between. The CDR3 contains 14 residues. The CDR3 DNA is TGTGCCAGCAGCTCCACAGAGAAATACACTGAAGCTTTCTTT. Amino acids: CASSSTEKYTEAFF.

The chain uses TRBV19 and TRBJ1-1; D may be TRBD1 (6 bases). The CDR3 totals 15 residues. Germline lookup yields CDR1 LNHDA and CDR2 SQIVND (reference sequence). With 1 base removed from V and 4 bases from J, the gap between germline ends came to 13 bases. CDR3 amino acids: CASSIALIQGTEAFF. Written as DNA, the CDR3 is TGTGCCAGTAGTATAGCCCTAATACAGGGCACTGAAGCTTTCTTT.

The chain carries TRBV7-8 and TRBJ1-5, with 9 positions matching TRBD1. Germline loops: CDR1 SGHVS, CDR2 FQNEAQ. The CDR3 contains 16 residues. The V gene end was trimmed by 5 bases and the J gene end by 4 bases; junction bases not matched to a gene: 9. CDR3 DNA: TGTGCCAGCAGCCGAATTGGGACAGGGAAGAATCAGCCCCAGCATTTT. Amino acid sequence: CASSRIGTGKNQPQHF.

The chain carries TRBV28 and TRBJ1-2, with D hard to call. From germline, CDR1 is MDHEN and CDR2 SYDVKM. The CDR3 runs 13 residues. V lost 7 bases, J lost 3 bases, and 12 bases lay in between. CDR3 sequence: CASTLGGYYGYTF. The CDR3 DNA reads TGTGCCAGCACCTTAGGCGGCTACTATGGCTACACCTTC.

The chain carries TRBV4-1 and TRBJ2-1; 10 nucleotides match TRBD2. CDR3 size: 16 residues. The V gene's germline CDR1 is MGHRA and CDR2 YSYEKL. Germline trimming cut 1 base from V and 4 bases from J; bases unmatched to any gene: 4. The CDR3, as DNA: TGCGCCAGCAGCCAAGGAGGACTAGCGGATTACAATGAGCAGTTCTTC. Amino acids: CASSQGGLADYNEQFF.

The chain recombines TRBV7-9 with TRBJ2-6, with D possibly being TRBD1 (6 bases). This CDR3 comprises 17 residues. V lost 4 bases and J lost 2, with 15 bases in between. Germline values: CDR1 SEHNR, CDR2 FQNEAQ (reference sequence). The CDR3 DNA follows: TGTGCCAGCAGCTCCCGGGACAATGCTGCTGGGGCCAACGTCCTGACTTTC. Its translation is CASSSRDNAAGANVLTF.